The rows below give T cell receptor beta chains drawn from one sample of a study of beta chain features in type 1 diabetes. This table comes from immunoSEQ multiplex PCR, and its TCRdb copy is limited to in-frame clones, with some not included. Altogether a few hundred thousand clones are present, 8.5% to 10% being singletons, with the ten largest covering 0.55% to 0.75%. The specimen sequenced was central memory CD4+ T cells from blood. The receptors come from a man aged 25-45 years with type 1 diabetes. The CDR3 runs from the conserved cysteine through the conserved F or W. The order of the fields is V gene, clone size, D gene, J gene, CDR3 protein, CDR3 DNA. D genes are given only for firm matches. Size is stated for part of the rows, as once, few or many counts, or as a class when the clone is expanded.

TRBV27	NA	NA	TRBJ2-3	CASSLQRKAGGGTDTQYF	TGTGCCAGCAGTTTACAGCGGAAAGCGGGCGGAGGAACAGATACGCAGTATTTT
TRBV5-6	NA	TRBD2	TRBJ2-4	CASSLLSGSWDIQYF	TGTGCCAGCAGCCTGTTGAGCGGGAGTTGGGACATTCAGTACTTC
TRBV18	few	TRBD2	TRBJ2-1	CASSPPGTSGLYNEQFF	TGTGCCAGCTCACCTCCCGGGACTAGCGGCTTATACAATGAGCAGTTCTTC
TRBV6-6	few	NA	TRBJ1-5	CASSTNKRPGPQHF	TGTGCCAGCAGCACCAACAAAAGACCGGGGCCCCAGCATTTT
TRBV15	NA	NA	TRBJ1-5	CATSRGHNQPQHF	TGTGCCACCAGCAGAGGCCACAATCAGCCCCAGCATTTT
TRBV7-7	few	TRBD2	TRBJ2-1	CASSLGLAGSTYEQFF	TGTGCCAGCAGCTTAGGGCTAGCGGGAAGCACGTATGAGCAGTTCTTC
TRBV6-5	few	NA	TRBJ1-1	CASSVTGLEAFF	TGTGCCAGCAGTGTTACAGGGTTGGAAGCTTTCTTT
TRBV11-1	NA	TRBD1	TRBJ2-7	CASSTGTGGLEQYF	TGTGCCAGCAGCACCGGGACAGGGGGCTTAGAGCAGTACTTC
TRBV6-6	few	NA	TRBJ1-2	CASSYPANYGYTF	TGTGCCAGCAGTTATCCCGCTAACTATGGCTACACCTTC
TRBV18	few	NA	TRBJ2-2	CASSPTVENTGELFF	TGTGCCAGCTCACCAACCGTTGAGAACACCGGGGAGCTGTTTTTT
TRBV19	many	TRBD2	TRBJ2-2	CASSISSGTGELFF	TGTGCCAGTAGTATCTCTAGCGGGACCGGGGAGCTGTTTTTT
TRBV5-1	NA	NA	TRBJ2-5	CASSLASRFGGRVETQYF	TGCGCCAGCAGCTTGGCCAGTCGGTTTGGGGGTCGAGTGGAGACCCAGTACTTC
TRBV5-4	NA	TRBD1	TRBJ1-4	CASSLVPGQGNEKLFF	TGTGCCAGCAGCTTAGTTCCGGGACAGGGTAATGAAAAACTGTTTTTT
TRBV28	NA	NA	TRBJ1-5	CASSRGGSNQPQHF	TGTGCCAGCAGTAGAGGGGGAAGCAATCAGCCCCAGCATTTT
TRBV19	few	TRBD1	TRBJ1-1	CASFDRAANTEAFF	TGTGCCAGTTTTGACAGGGCGGCGAACACTGAAGCTTTCTTT
TRBV6-5	few	NA	TRBJ1-1	CASSDGVSTEAFF	TGTGCCAGCAGTGACGGCGTATCCACTGAAGCTTTCTTT
TRBV27	few	NA	TRBJ2-7	CASSLSTGPEQYF	TGTGCCAGCAGTTTATCGACCGGGCCGGAGCAGTACTTC
TRBV5-1	few	NA	TRBJ2-1	CASSYLGLEEQFF	TGCGCCAGCAGCTACCTCGGACTGGAGGAGCAGTTCTTC
TRBV7-3	NA	NA	TRBJ2-3	CASSLGASTDTQYF	TGTGCCAGCAGCTTAGGGGCTAGTACAGATACGCAGTATTTT
TRBV27	NA	NA	TRBJ2-1	CASSLRTRTEQFF	TGTGCCAGCAGCCTACGAACTAGAACCGAGCAGTTCTTC
TRBV5-1	few	TRBD1	TRBJ2-1	CASDRGSYNEQFF	TGCGCCAGCGACAGGGGCTCCTACAATGAGCAGTTCTTC
TRBV5-4	few	TRBD1	TRBJ2-3	CASSRGQGGFGTQYF	TGTGCCAGCAGCCGGGGACAGGGGGGCTTTGGTACGCAGTATTTT
TRBV15	few	NA	TRBJ1-1	CATRIWVEGGEAFF	TGTGCCACCAGGATCTGGGTGGAGGGTGGAGAAGCTTTCTTT
TRBV9	NA	NA	TRBJ2-1	CASSAAGTTYNEQFF	TGTGCCAGCAGCGCTGCCGGGACAACCTACAATGAGCAGTTCTTC
TRBV6-1	NA	TRBD1	TRBJ1-4	CAAKQGVDEKLFF	TGTGCCGCGAAACAGGGGGTTGATGAAAAACTGTTTTTT
TRBV5-1	few	NA	TRBJ2-7	CASSLEGDYEQYF	TGCGCCAGCAGCTTGGAAGGGGACTACGAGCAGTACTTC
TRBV5-1	few	NA	TRBJ2-5	CASSLNQGLQETQYF	TGCGCCAGCAGCCTAAATCAGGGATTACAAGAGACCCAGTACTTC
TRBV30	NA	NA	TRBJ1-3	CAWSRSSGNTIYF	TGTGCCTGGAGCAGATCCTCTGGAAACACCATATATTTT
TRBV11-2	NA	TRBD2	TRBJ2-3	CASSLRDSGQSTDTQYF	TGTGCCAGCAGCTTAAGGGATAGCGGGCAGAGCACAGATACGCAGTATTTT
TRBV5-4	few	NA	TRBJ2-2	CASSLPTNPAGELFF	TGTGCCAGCAGCCTCCCAACCAACCCAGCCGGGGAGCTGTTTTTT
TRBV30	few	NA	TRBJ2-7	CAWRRDPRSEQYF	TGTGCCTGGAGAAGGGACCCCCGTTCCGAGCAGTACTTC
TRBV5-1	few	NA	TRBJ1-4	CASSLEGVGLFF	TGCGCCAGCAGCTTGGAAGGGGTAGGACTGTTTTTT
TRBV18	NA	NA	TRBJ2-7	CASSPYRDSYEQYF	TGTGCCAGCTCACCGTATAGGGACTCCTACGAGCAGTACTTC
TRBV19	NA	TRBD1	TRBJ1-5	CASSEYRGGGGNQPQHF	TGTGCCAGTAGTGAGTACAGGGGTGGTGGTGGCAATCAGCCCCAGCATTTT
TRBV2	NA	TRBD1	TRBJ1-1	CASIDRAYDTEAFF	TGTGCCAGCATTGACAGGGCGTACGACACTGAAGCTTTCTTT
TRBV5-1	NA	TRBD1	TRBJ1-1	CASSKGQGGNTEAFF	TGCGCCAGCAGCAAGGGACAGGGAGGTAACACTGAAGCTTTCTTT
TRBV4-1	many	TRBD1	TRBJ2-3	CASGAFGQGATDTQYF	TGCGCCAGCGGGGCTTTTGGACAGGGAGCCACAGATACGCAGTATTTT
TRBV5-8	NA	TRBD2	TRBJ2-7	CASSASRGRLIYEQYF	TGTGCCAGCAGCGCTAGCCGCGGGAGACTGATCTACGAGCAGTACTTC
TRBV19	many	NA	TRBJ1-2	CASRRDTRGGYGYTF	TGTGCCAGTAGGCGGGACACGCGAGGGGGATATGGCTACACCTTC
TRBV29-1	many	TRBD2	TRBJ2-4	CSVVETSGAGIQYF	TGCAGCGTTGTTGAGACTAGCGGGGCCGGGATTCAGTACTTC
TRBV11-2	few	TRBD2	TRBJ2-5	CASSLRLAGEETQYF	TGTGCCAGCAGCTTAAGGCTAGCGGGAGAAGAGACCCAGTACTTC
TRBV7-2	NA	NA	TRBJ2-1	CASSPLGVGNEQFF	TGTGCCAGCAGCCCCTTAGGGGTAGGAAATGAGCAGTTCTTC
TRBV21-1	few	NA	TRBJ2-5	CASNTGESEEQYF	TGTGCCAGCAATACGGGGGAGTCCGAAGAGCAGTACTTC
TRBV7-2	few	TRBD1	TRBJ2-1	CASSLEGQGAQFF	TGTGCCAGCAGCTTAGAGGGACAGGGCGCGCAGTTCTTC
TRBV29-1	NA	TRBD1	TRBJ2-3	CSVSGTGDTDTQYF	TGCAGCGTCTCCGGGACAGGGGACACAGATACGCAGTATTTT
TRBV7-8	few	TRBD2	TRBJ2-3	CASSLPREGGTDTQYF	TGTGCCAGCAGCTTACCACGGGAGGGCGGGACAGATACGCAGTATTTT
TRBV2	NA	NA	TRBJ2-2	CASRSVRGGSGELFF	TGTGCCAGCAGATCGGTCAGGGGAGGGTCCGGGGAGCTGTTTTTT
TRBV7-2	many	TRBD2	TRBJ2-3	CARGTTGNTDTQYF	TGTGCCAGGGGGACTACTGGGAACACAGATACGCAGTATTTT
TRBV10-1	few	NA	TRBJ2-1	CASSPRTYNEQFF	TGCGCCAGCAGCCCCCGGACCTACAATGAGCAGTTCTTC
TRBV5-1	few	NA	TRBJ1-4	CASSSVGFPGEKLFF	TGCGCCAGCAGCTCTGTTGGATTCCCTGGGGAAAAACTGTTTTTT
TRBV5-1	NA	NA	TRBJ2-5	CASSLVVPEETQYF	TGCGCCAGCAGCTTGGTGGTCCCGGAAGAGACCCAGTACTTC
TRBV7-3	few	TRBD1	TRBJ2-1	CASSLDRGLYNEQFF	TGTGCCAGCAGCTTAGACAGGGGGCTTTACAATGAGCAGTTCTTC
TRBV18	NA	NA	TRBJ2-7	CASSPFFRGNSYEQYF	TGTGCCAGCTCACCATTTTTCCGGGGGAACTCCTACGAGCAGTACTTC
TRBV5-4	NA	NA	TRBJ2-7	CASSLDQTYEQYF	TGTGCCAGCAGCTTGGACCAGACCTACGAGCAGTACTTC
TRBV10-3	few	TRBD1	TRBJ1-4	CAIRQGASGEKLFF	TGTGCCATCAGACAGGGGGCGAGCGGTGAAAAACTGTTTTTT
TRBV7-8	NA	TRBD1	TRBJ1-5	CASSLAYGQANQPQHF	TGTGCCAGCAGCTTAGCGTACGGACAGGCTAATCAGCCCCAGCATTTT
TRBV27	NA	TRBD2	TRBJ2-7	CASSLSYSGRPEQYF	TGTGCCAGCAGTTTATCGTATAGCGGGAGGCCCGAGCAGTACTTC